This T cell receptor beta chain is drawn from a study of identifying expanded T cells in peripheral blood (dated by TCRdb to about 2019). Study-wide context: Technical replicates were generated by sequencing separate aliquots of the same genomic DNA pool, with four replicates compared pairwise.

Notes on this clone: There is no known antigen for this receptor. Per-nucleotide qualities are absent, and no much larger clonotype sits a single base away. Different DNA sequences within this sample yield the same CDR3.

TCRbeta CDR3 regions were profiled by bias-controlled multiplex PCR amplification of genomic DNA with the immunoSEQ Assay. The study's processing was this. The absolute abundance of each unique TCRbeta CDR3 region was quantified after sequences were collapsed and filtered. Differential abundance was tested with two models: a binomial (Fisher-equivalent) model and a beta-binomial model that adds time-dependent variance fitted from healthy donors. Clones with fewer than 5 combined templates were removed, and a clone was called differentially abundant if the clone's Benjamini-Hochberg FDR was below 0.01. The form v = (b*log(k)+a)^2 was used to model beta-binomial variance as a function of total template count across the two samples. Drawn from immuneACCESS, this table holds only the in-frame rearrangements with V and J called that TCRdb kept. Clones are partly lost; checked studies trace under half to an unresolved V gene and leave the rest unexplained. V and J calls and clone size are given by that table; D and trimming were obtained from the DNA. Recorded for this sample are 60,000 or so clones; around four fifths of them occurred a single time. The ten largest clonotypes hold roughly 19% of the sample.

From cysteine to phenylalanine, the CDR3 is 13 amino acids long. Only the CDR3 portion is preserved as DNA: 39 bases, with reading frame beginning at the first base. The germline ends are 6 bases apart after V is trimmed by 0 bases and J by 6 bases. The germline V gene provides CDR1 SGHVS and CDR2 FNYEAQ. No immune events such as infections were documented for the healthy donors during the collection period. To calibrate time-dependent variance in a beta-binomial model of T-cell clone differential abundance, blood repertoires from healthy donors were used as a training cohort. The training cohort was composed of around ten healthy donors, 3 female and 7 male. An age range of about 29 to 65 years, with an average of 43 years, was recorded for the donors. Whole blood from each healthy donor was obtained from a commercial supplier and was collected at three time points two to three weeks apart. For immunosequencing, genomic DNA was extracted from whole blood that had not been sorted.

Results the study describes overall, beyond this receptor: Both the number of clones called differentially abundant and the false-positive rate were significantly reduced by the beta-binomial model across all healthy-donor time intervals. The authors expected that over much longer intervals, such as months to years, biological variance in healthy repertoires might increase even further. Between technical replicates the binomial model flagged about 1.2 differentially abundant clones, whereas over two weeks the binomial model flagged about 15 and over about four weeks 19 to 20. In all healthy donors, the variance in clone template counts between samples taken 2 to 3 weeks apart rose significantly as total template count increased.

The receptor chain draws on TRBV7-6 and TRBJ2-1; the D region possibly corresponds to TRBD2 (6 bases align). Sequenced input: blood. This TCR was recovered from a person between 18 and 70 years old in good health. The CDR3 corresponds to CASSLAGGNEQFF. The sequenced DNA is TGTGCCAGCAGCTTAGCGGGAGGCAATGAGCAGTTCTTC.